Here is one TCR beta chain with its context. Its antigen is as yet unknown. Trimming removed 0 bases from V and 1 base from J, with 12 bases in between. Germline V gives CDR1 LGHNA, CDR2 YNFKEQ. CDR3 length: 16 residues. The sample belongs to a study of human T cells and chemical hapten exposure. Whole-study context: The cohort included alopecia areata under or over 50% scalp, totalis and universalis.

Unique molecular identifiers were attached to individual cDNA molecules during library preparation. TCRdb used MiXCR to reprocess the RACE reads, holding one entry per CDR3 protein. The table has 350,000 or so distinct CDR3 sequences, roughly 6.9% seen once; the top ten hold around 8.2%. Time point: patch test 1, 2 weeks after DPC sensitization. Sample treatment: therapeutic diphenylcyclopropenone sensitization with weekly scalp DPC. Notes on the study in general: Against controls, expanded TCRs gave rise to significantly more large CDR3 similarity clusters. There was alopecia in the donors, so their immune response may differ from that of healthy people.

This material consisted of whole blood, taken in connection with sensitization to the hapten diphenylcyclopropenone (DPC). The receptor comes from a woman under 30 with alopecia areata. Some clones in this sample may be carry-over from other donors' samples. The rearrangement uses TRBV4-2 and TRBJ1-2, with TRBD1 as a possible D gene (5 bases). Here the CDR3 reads CASSQESGRRNYGYTF. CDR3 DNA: TGTGCCAGCAGCCAAGAATCGGGACGACGTAACTATGGCTACACCTTC.